This TCR beta chain was recovered during a study of cytomegalovirus exposure and HLA in healthy donors. A note on this clone: Its antigen is as yet unknown.

Study-wide results and caveats: The study designated about 180 TCR beta chains cytomegalovirus-associated. That first-cohort TCR clusters tended to co-occur in the approximately 120 validation repertoires was found in a later analysis.

Sequencing used immunoSEQ multiplex PCR; TCRdb keeps in-frame clones, though not all of them. The data contain a few hundred thousand clones, just over 85% of them singletons. Sequenced: PBMCs. The receptor was isolated from a woman between 18 and 29 years old in good health and CMV-seronegative.

The CDR3 DNA reads as TGTGCCAGCAGCACAGGGACTAGCGGGAGCCCCACCAACTACGAGCAGTACTTC. Its protein product is CASSTGTSGSPTNYEQYF. This sequence joins TRBV7-8 and TRBJ2-7; 14 bases line up with TRBD2. Germline CDR1 reads SGHVS; CDR2 reads FQNEAQ. After removal of 5 bases from V and 3 bases from J, the junction contained 12 bases not matched to a gene. The CDR3 runs 18 residues.